This T cell receptor beta chain is drawn from a study of CD8 T cells in ankylosing spondylitis. Study findings and constraints: What seemed typical of ankylosing spondylitis blood was a TCR beta motif built from 8 or 9 highly homologous variants. Disease-linked clones reportedly concentrated significantly in matched ankylosing spondylitis synovial fluid. Some of the motif variants had earlier been found in reactive arthritis patients' fluid and blood.

CDR3 length: 15 amino acids. V lost 3 bases, J lost 3 bases, and 14 bases lay in between. Germline V lookup: CDR1 PRHDT, CDR2 FYEKMQ (reference sequence). This clonotype was seen many times. Its antigen is unknown. In TCRdb, the 5' RACE reads were re-called with MiXCR into one record per CDR3 protein. The sample has 200,000 to 250,000 distinct CDR3 sequences; roughly a tenth are singletons. The sequencing sample was made of blood, either unsorted or a sorted T cell fraction (not recorded which). The J gene is TRBJ1-2, the V gene TRBV13; D is undetermined. This receptor was identified in a male donor with ankylosing spondylitis or in good health (not recorded which). CDR3 DNA sequence: TGTGCCAGCAGCTTGGGGTCCGGACTGCACTATGGCTACACCTTC. Its translation is CASSLGSGLHYGYTF.